This T cell receptor (beta chain) was sequenced in a study of technical replicates of blood from a handful of donors. Using immunoSEQ multiplex PCR, the repertoire was profiled, and TCRdb retains in-frame clones only, with some absent. The sample lists roughly 76,000 clones; around 94% were seen once. Germline CDR1 and CDR2: GTSNPN and SVGIG (reference sequence). This CDR3 spans 13 amino acids. V shed 4 bases, J shed 4 bases, and the junction held 3 bases outside the gene matches. The chain has TRBV30 and TRBJ2-1; TRBD1 aligns across 8 bases. The sequenced sample consisted of T cells isolated from PBMCs. The origin of this receptor is a human donor in good health. Here the CDR3 DNA reads TGTGCCTGGACAGGGGGCTTTTACAATGAGCAGTTCTTC. This encodes CAWTGGFYNEQFF.